This T cell receptor beta chain originates from a study of shared clonotypes between healthy human individuals. Study details: Donors, aged 18 to 49, were a couple of women and three men.

This CDR3 has 16 amino acids. V was clipped by 5 bases and J by 1 base, with 15 bases between them. In germline, CDR1 is SGHTS, CDR2 YDEGEE. Sorted-subset replicate PCRs used about 200 ng DNA, about 30,000 T cell genomes. Original data processing: As immunoSEQ supplied junction-only sequences (without quality scores), filtering differed. This table comes from immunoSEQ multiplex PCR, and its TCRdb copy is limited to in-frame clones, with some not included. V and J calls and clone size are given by that table; D and trimming were obtained from the DNA. There are roughly 1.5 million clones in the sample; 95% to 99% occur only once, and roughly 0.42% lies in the top ten.

The specimen sequenced was naive CD4+ T cells sorted from blood. Subset given: CD45RA+ positively selected. The chain uses TRBV5-8 and TRBJ2-2, with D perhaps being TRBD1 or TRBD2 (5 bases each). The sequence was collected from a man aged 25-45 years in good health. This CDR3 is CASSYGLRVNTGELFF. CDR3 in DNA: TGTGCCAGCAGTTATGGACTCAGGGTGAACACCGGGGAGCTGTTTTTT.